The sequence of this T cell receptor beta chain was determined in a study of T cells expressing NK-cell markers. Study context: Investigators obtained TCR beta repertoires from sorted CD3+CD56+NKG2C+, CD3+CD56+NKG2C- and CD3+CD56-NKG2C+ T cells. Study conclusions and caveats: NKG2C+ dominant clonotypes from over five donors made up about 1.0-7.5% of CD8+ T cells. Several of the donors also had these clonotypes leading their CD3+CD56-NKG2C+ fraction.

The authors generated TCR beta cDNA through 5'RACE template switching with UMIs. One entry per CDR3 protein, without DNA, is what TCRdb gives after re-calling the 5' RACE reads. The listing contains hundreds of thousands of distinct CDR3 sequences. The germline V gene encodes CDR1 SEHNR and CDR2 FQNEAQ (reference sequence). The CDR3 runs to 13 residues. As concerns this clonotype: Its specificity is unknown.

This sequence joins TRBV7-9 and TRBJ1-5; as DNA is missing, the TRBD1 call by TCRdb cannot be tested. This sequence was found in a woman aged 18 to 69 in good health. The sequenced sample was blood T cells: a sorted CD56 or NKG2C T cell subset, CD4+ or CD8+ T cells, or bulk PBMC T cells (not recorded which). The CDR3 is CASSLTGGQPQHF.